These 23 T cell receptor beta chains share one sample of origin, sequenced in a study of cytomegalovirus exposure and HLA in healthy donors. A multiplex PCR was run with 60 Vbeta primers and 13 Jbeta primers. Produced via immunoSEQ multiplex PCR; TCRdb's table is partial and in-frame only. This sample has 160,000 or so clones; 80% occur once, and the top ten carry 9% to 10%. The sequencing sample was made of PBMCs. These receptors all come from a man between 18 and 29 years old in good health and CMV-seropositive.

J is TRBJ1-5 and V is TRBV12-5; no definite D call. CDR1 is LGHNT and CDR2 is FRNRAP in the germline V gene. CDR3 size: 12 residues. Trimming pared 6 bases from V and 5 bases from J, leaving 8 bases between. The CDR3 sequence is CASGVGDQPQHF. The CDR3 nucleotides are TGTGCTAGTGGAGTAGGAGATCAGCCCCAGCATTTT.

The CDR3, as DNA: TGTGCCAGCAGTGAGCGGGGGAGCGGAGCTGCTGAAAAGCAGTTCTTC. Translated, it gives CASSERGSGAAEKQFF. V usage is TRBV2 and J usage is TRBJ2-1; 7 bases match TRBD2. This CDR3 contains 16 residues. After removal of 3 bases from V and 11 bases from J, the junction contained 16 bases not matched to a gene. The germline V gene has CDR1 SNHLY and CDR2 FYNNEI.

The rearrangement uses TRBV7-8 and TRBJ2-7; possible D gene TRBD1, 6 bases. The CDR3 is made up of 14 amino acids. Trimming stripped 5 bases from V and 2 bases from J, with 13 bases between. CDR1 is SGHVS and CDR2 is FQNEAQ in the germline V gene. The CDR3 DNA follows: TGTGCCAGCAGCAGGGGACACGGCGCCTACGAGCAGTACTTC. It is translated as CASSRGHGAYEQYF.

The rearrangement links TRBV4-3 to TRBJ1-4; 9 positions match TRBD1. Germline CDR1 and CDR2: LGHNA and YSLEER. The CDR3 has 17 residues. The ends lost 3 bases at V and 4 bases at J; junction bases unmatched: 9. In nucleotides, the CDR3 is TGCGCCAGCAGCCAGGAGATACAGGGGGCGGGTAATGAAAAACTGTTTTTT. Residues: CASSQEIQGAGNEKLFF.

This clone came up a few times. The V gene is TRBV7-9, the J gene TRBJ2-1; D is uncertain. Germline CDR1 is SEHNR and CDR2 is FQNEAQ (reference sequence). The CDR3 is made up of 12 amino acids. V was shortened by 4 bases and J by 4 bases, with 5 bases between the two germline ends. The CDR3: CASSSLYNEQFF. CDR3 DNA sequence: TGTGCCAGCAGCTCCCTGTACAATGAGCAGTTCTTC.

The V and J genes are TRBV27 and TRBJ1-3, with a possible D match to TRBD1 (6 bases). Trimming stripped 5 bases from V and 1 base from J, with 9 bases between. This CDR3 region has 14 residues. Looked up from germline, CDR1 is MNHEY and CDR2 is SMNVEV (reference sequence). The CDR3 coding sequence is TGTGCCAGCAGTCGTCAGGGGTCTGGAAACACCATATATTTT. It translates to CASSRQGSGNTIYF.

V and J are TRBV7-2 and TRBJ1-5; the D gene is possibly TRBD1 (5 bases). The CDR3 length is 13 residues. In germline, CDR1 is SGHTA, CDR2 FQGNSA. Trimming removed 0 bases from V and 5 bases from J, with 5 bases in between. CDR3 nucleotides: TGTGCCAGCAGCTTAGCCAGGGATCAGCCCCAGCATTTT. Its translation is CASSLARDQPQHF.

V gene TRBV6-1 combines with J gene TRBJ2-7, with 7 positions matching TRBD2. The germline V gene has CDR1 MNHNS and CDR2 SASEGT. The CDR3 is 14 residues long. The V and J ends lost 4 bases and 3 bases, in that order; junction bases with no gene match: 6. As DNA, the CDR3 is TGTGCCAGCAGTGGGACTAGTGGGGGCTACGAGCAGTACTTC. Protein product: CASSGTSGGYEQYF.

The chain couples TRBV15 to TRBJ2-6; the D is unclear. The V end was cut by 8 bases, the J end by 4 bases, with 15 bases between. CDR1 is LNHNV and CDR2 is YYDKDF in the germline V gene (reference sequence). The CDR3 is 15 residues long. This CDR3 reads CATRREAPGANVLTF. The CDR3, as DNA: TGTGCCACCCGGAGAGAGGCCCCCGGGGCCAACGTCCTGACTTTC.

J is TRBJ2-3 and V is TRBV5-1, with 10 bases identical to TRBD2. Germline CDR1 SGHRS, CDR2 YFSETQ. This CDR3 has 16 amino acids. V dropped 3 bases and J dropped 2; count of bases not matched to a gene: 6. The CDR3 loop reads CASSSQGTSDTDTQYF. The CDR3 nucleotides are TGCGCCAGCAGCTCGCAGGGGACTAGCGACACAGATACGCAGTATTTT.

The CDR3 loop reads CASKQGYSNQPQHF. Here the CDR3 DNA reads TGTGCCAGTAAACAGGGTTATAGCAATCAGCCCCAGCATTTT. The chain employs TRBV27 and TRBJ1-5; D possibly corresponds to TRBD1 (6 bases). The CDR3 is 14 amino acids. CDR1 is MNHEY, CDR2 SMNVEV, per germline (reference sequence). Trimming stripped 9 bases from V and 0 bases from J, with 12 bases between.

This chain joins TRBV12-5 and TRBJ2-7; 9 bases align to TRBD1. There are 15 residues in the CDR3. Germline CDR1 LGHNT, CDR2 FRNRAP. The ends lost 6 bases at V and 3 bases at J; junction bases unmatched: 9. For the CDR3, the DNA is TGTGCTAGTGGCTCTTCCGGGACAGGGAGCTACGAGCAGTACTTC. This translates into CASGSSGTGSYEQYF.

V usage is TRBV9 and J usage is TRBJ1-3, with TRBD1 matching over 7 bases. CDR3 length: 17 amino acids. CDR1 is SGDLS and CDR2 is YYNGEE in the germline V gene. V trimming: 4 bases; J trimming: 6 bases; junction bases outside the gene matches: 16. CDR3 sequence reads: CASSPHRLGGVENTIYF. The CDR3 DNA reads TGTGCCAGCAGCCCCCACCGGTTAGGGGGCGTCGAAAACACCATATATTTT.

J is TRBJ2-1 and V is TRBV5-1, with 7 bases lining up with TRBD1. The CDR3 spans 17 residues. Germline V gene data show CDR1 as SGHRS and CDR2 as YFSETQ. The V and J ends lost 0 bases and 0 bases, in that order; junction bases with no gene match: 6. The CDR3 nucleotides are TGCGCCAGCAGCTTGGTCGGGACAGTTTCCTCCTACAATGAGCAGTTCTTC. Its protein is CASSLVGTVSSYNEQFF.

The V gene is TRBV28, the J gene TRBJ1-5; 9 positions match TRBD1. Germline CDR1 MDHEN, CDR2 SYDVKM. The CDR3 is 18 residues long. Trimming cost V 5 bases and J 0 bases; bases outside gene matches: 11. The CDR3 protein is CASSRPKGQGTSNQPQHF. CDR3 DNA sequence: TGTGCCAGCAGTCGACCTAAGGGACAGGGAACTAGCAATCAGCCCCAGCATTTT.

In this sample, this clone turned up once. This chain connects TRBV6-1 to TRBJ1-4, with 7 bases identical to TRBD1. The V gene end was trimmed by 9 bases and the J gene end by 3 bases; junction bases not matched to a gene: 7. Germline values: CDR1 MNHNS, CDR2 SASEGT. This CDR3 is 14 amino acids long. The CDR3: CASALGGPNEKLFF. As DNA, the CDR3 is TGTGCCAGTGCCCTAGGGGGCCCTAATGAAAAACTGTTTTTT.

This chain uses TRBV7-2 with TRBJ2-7; perhaps TRBD1 as D (8 bases). V lost 5 bases and J lost 4, with 15 bases in between. This CDR3 comprises 14 residues. Per germline, CDR1 SGHTA and CDR2 FQGNSA. The CDR3 coding sequence is TGTGCCAGCAGCCCCTACAGGGGGGGTTACGAGCAGTACTTC. This sequence encodes CASSPYRGGYEQYF.

The chain has TRBV5-1 and TRBJ2-7, with 7 bases lining up with TRBD2. There are 14 residues in the CDR3. V lost 4 bases and J lost 7; bases outside the gene matches: 11. Germline lookup yields CDR1 SGHRS and CDR2 YFSETQ. The CDR3 coding sequence is TGCGCCAGCAGCCTGTCCGGGACTACCTTGGAGCAGTACTTC. This codes for CASSLSGTTLEQYF.

The J gene is TRBJ2-2, the V gene TRBV11-2, with 7 bases matching TRBD2. This CDR3 is 15 amino acids long. V shed 2 bases and J 4 bases; nucleotides not matched to a gene: 4. Germline V CDR1 and CDR2: SGHAT, FQNNGV. In DNA form, the CDR3 reads TGTGCCAGCAGCTTATTTTGGGGGGGCACCGGGGAGCTGTTTTTT. Its protein product is CASSLFWGGTGELFF.

J is TRBJ2-7 and V is TRBV29-1, with D maybe TRBD2 (5 bases). The CDR3 sequence is 12 residues long. Germline values: CDR1 SQVTM, CDR2 ANQGSEA. The V end lost 6 bases, the J end lost 7 bases, and 16 bases lay between the germline ends. This CDR3 reads CSVRDGVGEQYF. The CDR3 DNA sequence: TGCAGCGTCCGAGACGGGGTGGGGGAGCAGTACTTC.

V usage is TRBV6-5 and J usage is TRBJ2-1; TRBD2 is a possible D gene (6 bases). This CDR3 has 13 amino acids. V lost 7 bases, J lost 6 bases, and 13 bases lay in between. Germline V lookup: CDR1 MNHEY, CDR2 SVGAGI. CDR3 sequence reads: CASTPGVSNEQFF. CDR3 nucleotides: TGTGCCAGCACCCCGGGAGTAAGCAATGAGCAGTTCTTC.

The J gene is TRBJ1-1, the V gene TRBV4-1; D might be TRBD1 (5 bases). CDR3 length: 16 amino acids. The germline V and J ends were trimmed by 1 base and 4 bases, with 16 bases remaining between them. Germline loops: CDR1 MGHRA, CDR2 YSYEKL. The CDR3 here is CASSQARAGTGTEAFF. CDR3 coding DNA: TGCGCCAGCAGCCAAGCCCGCGCGGGGACGGGCACTGAAGCTTTCTTT.

The V and J genes are TRBV29-1 and TRBJ1-2, with 7 nucleotides matching TRBD1. The germline CDR1 and CDR2 sequences are SQVTM and ANQGSEA. After removal of 7 bases from V and 3 bases from J, the junction contained 8 bases not matched to a gene. CDR3 length equals 13 residues. The chain's CDR3 is CSAHTGADYGYTF. The CDR3 DNA is TGCAGCGCTCACACAGGGGCGGACTATGGCTACACCTTC.